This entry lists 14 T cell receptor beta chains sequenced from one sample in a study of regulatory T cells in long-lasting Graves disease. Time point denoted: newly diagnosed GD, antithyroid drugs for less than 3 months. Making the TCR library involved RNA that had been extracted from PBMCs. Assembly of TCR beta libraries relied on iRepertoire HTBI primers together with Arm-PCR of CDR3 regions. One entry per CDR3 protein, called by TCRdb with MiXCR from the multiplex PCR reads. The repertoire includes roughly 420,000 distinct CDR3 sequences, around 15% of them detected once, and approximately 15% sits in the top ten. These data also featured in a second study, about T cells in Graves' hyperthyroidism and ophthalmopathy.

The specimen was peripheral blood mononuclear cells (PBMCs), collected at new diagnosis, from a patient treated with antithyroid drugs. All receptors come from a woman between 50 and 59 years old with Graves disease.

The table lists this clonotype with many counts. The CDR3 loop reads CASSLGTSAGSGELFF. In DNA, the CDR3 is TGTGCCAGCAGCTTAGGGACTAGCGCCGGATCCGGGGAGCTGTTTTTT. The chain employs TRBV7-6 and TRBJ2-2; TRBD2 agrees at 9 bases. The ends lost 1 base at V and 6 bases at J; junction bases unmatched: 6. The germline V gene encodes CDR1 SGHVS and CDR2 FNYEAQ. The CDR3 spans 16 residues. The whole variable domain, filled in from reference TRBV7-6 and TRBJ2-2, reads GAGVSQSPRYKVTKRGQDVALRCDPISGHVSLYWYRQALGQGPEFLTYFNYEAQQDKSGLPNDRFSAERPEGSISTLTIQRTEQRDSAMYRCASSLGTSAGSGELFFGEGSRLTVL.

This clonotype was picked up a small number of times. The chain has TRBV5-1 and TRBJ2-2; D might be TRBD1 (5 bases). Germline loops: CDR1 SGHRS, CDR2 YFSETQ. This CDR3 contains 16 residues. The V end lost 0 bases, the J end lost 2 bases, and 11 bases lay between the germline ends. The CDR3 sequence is CASSLVGHPNTGELFF. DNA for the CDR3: TGCGCCAGCAGCTTGGTAGGACACCCCAACACCGGGGAGCTGTTTTTT.

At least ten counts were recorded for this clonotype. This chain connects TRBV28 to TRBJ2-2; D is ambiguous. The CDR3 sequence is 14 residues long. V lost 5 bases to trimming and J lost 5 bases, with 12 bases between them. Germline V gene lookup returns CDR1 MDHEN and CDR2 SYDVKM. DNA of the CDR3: TGTGCCAGCAGTGCACCGACTGAGACCGGGGAGCTGTTTTTT. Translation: CASSAPTETGELFF.

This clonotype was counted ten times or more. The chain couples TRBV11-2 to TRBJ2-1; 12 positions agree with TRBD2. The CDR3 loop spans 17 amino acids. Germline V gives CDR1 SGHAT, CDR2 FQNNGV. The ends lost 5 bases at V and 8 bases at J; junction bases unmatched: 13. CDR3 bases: TGTGCCAGCAGCCCCAGACTAGCGGGAGCTGCCTCCCATGAGCAGTTCTTC. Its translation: CASSPRLAGAASHEQFF.

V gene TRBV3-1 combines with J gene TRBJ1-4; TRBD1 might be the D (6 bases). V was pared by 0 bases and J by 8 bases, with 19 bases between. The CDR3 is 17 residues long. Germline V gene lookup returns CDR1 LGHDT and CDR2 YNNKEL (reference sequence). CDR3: CASSQDGDTRGDEKLFF. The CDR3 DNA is TGTGCCAGCAGCCAAGATGGTGACACGAGGGGGGACGAAAAACTGTTTTTT.

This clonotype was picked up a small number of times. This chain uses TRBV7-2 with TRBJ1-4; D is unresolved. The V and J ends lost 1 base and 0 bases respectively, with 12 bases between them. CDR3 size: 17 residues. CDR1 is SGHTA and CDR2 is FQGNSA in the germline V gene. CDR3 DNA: TGTGCCAGCAGCTTAGTGGGCATCTCTGCAACTAATGAAAAACTGTTTTTT. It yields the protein CASSLVGISATNEKLFF.

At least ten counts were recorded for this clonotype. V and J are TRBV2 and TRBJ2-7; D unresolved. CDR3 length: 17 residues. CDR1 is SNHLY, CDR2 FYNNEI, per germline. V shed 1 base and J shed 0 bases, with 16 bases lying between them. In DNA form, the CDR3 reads TGTGCCAGCAGTGAAGTGGCTGGGTCTTTTGGCTCCTACGAGCAGTACTTC. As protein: CASSEVAGSFGSYEQYF.

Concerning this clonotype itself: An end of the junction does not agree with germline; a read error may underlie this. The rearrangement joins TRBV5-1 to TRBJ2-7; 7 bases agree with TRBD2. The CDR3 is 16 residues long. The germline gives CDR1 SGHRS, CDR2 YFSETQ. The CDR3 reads CASSPGLTLRSYEQYF. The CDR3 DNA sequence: TGTGCCAGCAGCCCGGGACTAACTCTTCGATCCTACGAGCAGTACTTC.

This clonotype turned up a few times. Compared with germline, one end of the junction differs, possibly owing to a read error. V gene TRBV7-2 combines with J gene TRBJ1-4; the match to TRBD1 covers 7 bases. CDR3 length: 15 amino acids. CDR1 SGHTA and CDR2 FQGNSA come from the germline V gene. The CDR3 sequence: CASGLEGQPNEKLFF. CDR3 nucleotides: TGTGCCAGCGGCTTAGAGGGACAGCCTAATGAAAAACTGTTTTTT.

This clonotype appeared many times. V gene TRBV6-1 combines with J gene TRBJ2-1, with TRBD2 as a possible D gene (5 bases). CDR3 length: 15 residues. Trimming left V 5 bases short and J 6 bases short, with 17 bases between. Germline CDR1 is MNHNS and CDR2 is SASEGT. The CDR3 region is CASSLQRGLANEQFF. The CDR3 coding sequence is TGTGCCAGCAGTCTACAACGAGGGCTAGCCAATGAGCAGTTCTTC.

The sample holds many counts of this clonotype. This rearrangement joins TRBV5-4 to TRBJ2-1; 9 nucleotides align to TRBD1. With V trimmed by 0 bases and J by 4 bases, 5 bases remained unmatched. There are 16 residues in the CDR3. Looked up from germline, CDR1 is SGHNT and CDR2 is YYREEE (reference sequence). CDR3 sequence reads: CASSLGGTGYYNEQFF. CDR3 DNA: TGTGCCAGCAGCTTGGGAGGGACAGGGTATTACAATGAGCAGTTCTTC.

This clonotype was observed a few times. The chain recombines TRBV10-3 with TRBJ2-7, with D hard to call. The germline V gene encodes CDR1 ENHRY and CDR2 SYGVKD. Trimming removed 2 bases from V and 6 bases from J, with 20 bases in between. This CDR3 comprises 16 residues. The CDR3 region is CAISEPPSLRPGEQYF. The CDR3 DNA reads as TGTGCCATCAGTGAGCCCCCTTCCCTTCGTCCGGGCGAGCAGTACTTC.

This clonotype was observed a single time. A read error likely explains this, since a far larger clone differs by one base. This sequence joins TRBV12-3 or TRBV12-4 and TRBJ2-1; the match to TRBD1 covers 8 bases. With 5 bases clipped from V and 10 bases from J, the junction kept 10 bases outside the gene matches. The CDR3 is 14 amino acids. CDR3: CASSTPGTGYEQFF. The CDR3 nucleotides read TGTGCCAGCAGTACCCCCGGGACAGGATACGAGCAGTTCTTC.

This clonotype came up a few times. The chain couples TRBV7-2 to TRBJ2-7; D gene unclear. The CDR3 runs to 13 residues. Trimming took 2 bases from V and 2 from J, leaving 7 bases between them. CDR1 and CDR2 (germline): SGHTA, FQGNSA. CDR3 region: CASSLRAPYEQYF. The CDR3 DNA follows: TGTGCCAGCAGCTTACGGGCCCCCTACGAGCAGTACTTC.